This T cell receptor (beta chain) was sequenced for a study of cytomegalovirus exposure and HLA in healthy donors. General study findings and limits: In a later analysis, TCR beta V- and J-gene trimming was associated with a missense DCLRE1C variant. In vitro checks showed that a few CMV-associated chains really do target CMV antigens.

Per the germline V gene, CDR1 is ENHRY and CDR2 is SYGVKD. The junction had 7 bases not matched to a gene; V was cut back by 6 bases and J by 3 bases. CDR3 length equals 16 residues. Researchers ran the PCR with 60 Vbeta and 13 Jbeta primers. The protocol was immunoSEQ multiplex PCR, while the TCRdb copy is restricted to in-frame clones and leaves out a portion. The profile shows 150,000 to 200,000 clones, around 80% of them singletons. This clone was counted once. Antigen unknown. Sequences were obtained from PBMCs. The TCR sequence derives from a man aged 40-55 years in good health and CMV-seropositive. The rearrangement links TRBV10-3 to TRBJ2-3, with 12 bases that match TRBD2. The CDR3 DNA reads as TGTGCCATCAGGGGGGGAGGACTAGCGGGAACAGATACGCAGTATTTT. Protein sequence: CAIRGGGLAGTDTQYF.